This TCR beta chain was profiled in a study of shared clonotypes between healthy human individuals. Naive CD8 populations comprised CD45RO-negative cells positively selected for CCR7, excluding terminally differentiated effector memory CD45RA+ cells. The table came from immunoSEQ multiplex PCR; TCRdb's copy has only in-frame clones and leaves some out. Here the sample spans more than 2 million clones, around 96% being singletons. The sequenced material came from naive CD8+ T cells sorted from blood. This clonotype was sampled from a man younger than 35 in good health.

CDR3 in amino acids: CASSPGGRAKNIQYF. CDR3 nucleotides: TGTGCCAGCAGTCCCGGTGGGAGGGCCAAAAACATTCAGTACTTC. The V gene is TRBV6-5, the J gene TRBJ2-4; D is possibly TRBD2 (6 bases). Trimming took off 5 bases at V and 1 base at J, with 12 bases between the two ends. Germline V gene lookup returns CDR1 MNHEY and CDR2 SVGAGI. The length of the CDR3 is 15 residues.